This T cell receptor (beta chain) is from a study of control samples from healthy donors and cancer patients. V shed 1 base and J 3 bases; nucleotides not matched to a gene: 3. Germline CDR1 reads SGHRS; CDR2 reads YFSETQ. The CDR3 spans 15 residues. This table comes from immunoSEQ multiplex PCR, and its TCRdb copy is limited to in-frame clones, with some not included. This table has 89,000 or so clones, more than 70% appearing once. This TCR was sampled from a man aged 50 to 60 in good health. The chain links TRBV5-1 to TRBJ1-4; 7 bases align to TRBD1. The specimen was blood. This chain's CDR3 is CASSLRTGANEKLFF. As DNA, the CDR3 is TGCGCCAGCAGCTTGAGGACAGGAGCTAATGAAAAACTGTTTTTT.